The entry below describes one T cell receptor (beta chain). This sample is drawn from a study of technical replicates of blood from a few donors. TCRdb keeps only in-frame clones here, not all; method: immunoSEQ multiplex PCR. The sample yields about 75,000 clones, about 97% seen once. The CDR3 loop spans 16 amino acids. Germline lookup yields CDR1 SGHAT and CDR2 FQNNGV. With 2 bases removed from V and 1 base from J, the gap between germline ends came to 9 bases. This sequence joins TRBV11-2 and TRBJ2-6; the D gene is possibly TRBD2 (5 bases). Input material: T cells isolated from PBMCs. The sequence derives from a human donor in good health. CDR3 loop: CASSLWRASGANVLTF. CDR3 in DNA: TGTGCCAGCAGCTTATGGCGGGCGTCTGGGGCCAACGTCCTGACTTTC.